This T cell receptor beta chain was identified during a study of CD8+ T cells in alopecia areata. TCR sequencing used cDNA made by reverse transcription of extracted RNA. Some clones are missing from TCRdb's copy, which holds only in-frame ones; the method was immunoSEQ multiplex PCR. The repertoire holds 250,000 to 300,000 clones, with over 45% as singletons. Trimming removed 7 bases at V and 4 bases at J, with 17 bases between. The CDR3 loop spans 14 amino acids. The germline V gene has CDR1 SGHTA and CDR2 FQGNSA. Treatment of the sample: oral pan-JAK inhibitor, 5-10 mg twice daily. V gene TRBV7-2 combines with J gene TRBJ2-7; D perhaps matches TRBD1 (5 bases). This TCR was sampled from a human donor with alopecia areata. The sample consisted of CD4+ T cells sorted from blood, taken at week 24, from a patient treated with tofacitinib. CDR3 bases: TGTGCCAGCAAAGAAGGCCAGGGCCTATACGAGCAGTACTTC. It yields the protein CASKEGQGLYEQYF. Variable domain in full (rest from reference TRBV7-2 and TRBJ2-7): GAGVSQSPSNKVTEKGKDVELRCDPISGHTALYWYRQSLGQGLEFLIYFQGNSAPDKSGLPSDRFSAERTGGSVSTLTIQRTQQEDSAVYLCASKEGQGLYEQYFGPGTRLTVT.